This T cell receptor beta chain was identified in a study of identical twins (dated by TCRdb to about 2016). Concerning the study at large: TCR alpha and beta repertoires from monozygotic twins, unrelated adults of various ages and cord blood were deep-sequenced to test whether fetal clonotypes persist. Replicate twin experiments were performed at different times using different library preparation protocols to rule out contamination. Broad study findings and their caveats: Excess twin sharing in beta out-of-frame sequences was weaker because fewer shared sequences lowered the signal-to-noise ratio. Compared with coincidental sharing between unrelated individuals, out-of-frame TCR alpha sequences shared between twins showed an excess of sequences with low generation probability. Invariant T cells such as MAIT and iNKT could partly confound zero-insertion analyses, although diverse VJ usage argued against such confounding for most clonotypes. Because the same donors could not be followed over many years, the conclusions relied on cross-sectional statistical analysis. Abundant cord blood beta clonotypes carried fewer insertions; young adult naive repertoires showed a weaker similar trend, while memory repertoires showed none. In monozygotic twins, out-of-frame TCR alpha sharing was systematically underestimated by recombination models, although the models agreed with sharing between unrelated individuals.

There are 14 amino acids in the CDR3, from cysteine to phenylalanine inclusive. Here the CDR3 DNA is all that survives: 42 bases in frame from base 1. Trimming takes 1 base from V and 6 bases from J, and the germline ends sit 13 bases apart. For CDR1 and CDR2, the germline V gene lists SGHTA and FQGNSA. As regards this clonotype: Its antigen specificity is not known. Base-call qualities are not available, and no considerably larger clone is one nucleotide away.

Library generation was performed with 5' RACE. TCRdb lists the instrument as Illumina HiSeq 2000. Template switching introduced a universal primer binding site; the final cDNA contained a unique molecular identifier, enabling accurate counting of TCR cDNA molecules. Specific primers in the conserved constant-segment region were used to synthesize first-strand cDNA for the TCR alpha and beta chains. To control for contamination, every cDNA library was double barcoded, receiving both a SMART-Mk sample barcode and Illumina barcodes. TruSeq adapter sequences, together with Illumina sample barcodes, were added in two successive PCR steps. The TCR alpha and beta cDNA libraries were sequenced on the Illumina HiSeq platform using custom primers. In the authors' own workflow: Unique molecular identifiers were extracted from raw reads with MiGEC, and CDR3 positions were determined with MiXCR. Recombination models were inferred per individual with the repgenHMM and IGoR tools using an EM algorithm. Shared clonotype analysis was performed with the tcR package in R, normalizing sharing by the product of cloneset sizes. To study raw recombination free of thymic and clonal selection effects, out-of-frame nonproductive sequences were analyzed. TCRdb trimmed the raw reads at Q25, called clones with MiXCR and kept productive beta chains. Each CDR3 protein gets just one entry, which takes the most common genes and DNA from the rows behind it. The V and J calls follow TCRdb's processing rather than the paper's. Here the sample has some 250,000 distinct CDR3 sequences; roughly 7.1% occur a single time. Less than 15% of the sample belongs to the ten largest clones.

Only healthy Caucasian donors were included. The twin cohort comprised three pairs of female monozygotic twins, all aged roughly 18 to 30 years. Positive isolation kits from Invitrogen were used to isolate CD4+ and CD8+ T cell populations. The same sample was also studied in work on T cells expressing NK-cell markers. The second study's authors report: Three sorted T-cell subsets (CD3+CD56+NKG2C+, CD3+CD56+NKG2C- and CD3+CD56-NKG2C+) from roughly eight donors had their TCR beta-chain repertoires profiled. Among the eight sequenced donors, only one was HCMV-seronegative, while the other seven were HCMV-seropositive. To restrict sorting to alphabetaTCR-expressing T cells, an anti-gammadeltaTCR antibody was added in several experiments. In six donors, the dominant CD3+CD56+NKG2C+ clonotypes were among the top 10 CD8+ clonotypes and accounted for about 1.0-7.5% of CD8+ T cells. Those dominant clonotypes were again the most abundant among CD3+CD56-NKG2C+ cells in four donors, at about 25-65%. It remained unclear whether the expanded NKG2C-expressing T cell clones were specific for HCMV antigens. The study sequenced eight donors, all healthy volunteers chosen at random: three men and five women. A commercial ELISA kit detecting HCMV-specific IgG in serum was used to determine HCMV serostatus. MIGEC was used to demultiplex reads and group reads by UMI, and MiTCR was used to assemble and quantify clonotypes. To exclude erroneous sequences, any TCR cDNA sequence not supported by at least two reads was discarded. The tcR package was used for downstream repertoire analysis, with clonotypes matched between fractions based on CDR3 nucleotide sequence plus V segment. Antigen specificity was annotated against VDJdb with VDJmatch, allowing one amino acid substitution in CDR3.

The TCR sequence derives from a woman aged 18 to 35 in good health. Sequencing input: CD8+ T cells sorted from blood. The receptor chain draws on TRBV7-2 and TRBJ2-7, with TRBD2 tentatively as D gene (6 bases match). The nucleotide sequence is given as TGTGCCAGCAGCTTAGGCCGAATGCGGGGCGAGCAGTACTTC. Its protein reads: CASSLGRMRGEQYF.